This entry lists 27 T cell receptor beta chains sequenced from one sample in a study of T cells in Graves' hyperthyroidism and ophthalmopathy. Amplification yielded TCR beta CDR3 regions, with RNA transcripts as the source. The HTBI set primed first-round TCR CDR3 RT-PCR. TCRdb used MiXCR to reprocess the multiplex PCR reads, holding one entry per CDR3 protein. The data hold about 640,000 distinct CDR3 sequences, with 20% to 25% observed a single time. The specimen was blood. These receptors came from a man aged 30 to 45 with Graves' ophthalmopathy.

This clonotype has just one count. The CDR3 protein is CASSQVNSYSYEQYF. For the CDR3, the DNA is TGTGCCAGCAGCCAAGTTAACAGCTACTCATACGAGCAGTACTTC. The chain links TRBV14 to TRBJ2-7; D remains unclear. Germline V gives CDR1 SGHDN, CDR2 FVKESK. Trimming stripped 1 base from V and 4 bases from J, with 14 bases between. The CDR3 is 15 amino acids.

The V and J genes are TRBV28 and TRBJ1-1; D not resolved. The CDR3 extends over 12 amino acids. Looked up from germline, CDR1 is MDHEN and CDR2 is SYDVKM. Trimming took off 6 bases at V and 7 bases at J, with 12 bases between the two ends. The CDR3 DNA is TGTGCCAGCAGGCTTGATCAGGATGAAGCTTTCTTT. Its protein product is CASRLDQDEAFF.

CDR3 nucleotide sequence: TGTGCCAGCAGCTTCACTAGCAGAGGTACCGGGGAGCTGTTTTTT. This encodes CASSFTSRGTGELFF. The chain has TRBV7-8 and TRBJ2-2, with D maybe TRBD2 (6 bases). Trimming left V 3 bases short and J 5 bases short, with 13 bases between. CDR3 size: 15 residues. The germline V gene has CDR1 SGHVS and CDR2 FQNEAQ.

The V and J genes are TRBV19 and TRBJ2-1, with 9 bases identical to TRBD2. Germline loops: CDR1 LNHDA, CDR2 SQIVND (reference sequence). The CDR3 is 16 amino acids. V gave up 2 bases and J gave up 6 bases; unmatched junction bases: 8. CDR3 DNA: TGTGCCAGTAGTATAATTGGGCTAGCGGGGTCCAATGAGCAGTTCTTC. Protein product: CASSIIGLAGSNEQFF.

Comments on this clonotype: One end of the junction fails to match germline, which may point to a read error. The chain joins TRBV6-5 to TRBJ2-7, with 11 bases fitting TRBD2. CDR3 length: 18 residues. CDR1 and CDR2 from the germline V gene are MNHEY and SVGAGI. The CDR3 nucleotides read TGTGCCAGCAGCTACTCGTTCCCGGGGACTAGCGGCACCTACGAGCAGTACTTC. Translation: CASSYSFPGTSGTYEQYF.

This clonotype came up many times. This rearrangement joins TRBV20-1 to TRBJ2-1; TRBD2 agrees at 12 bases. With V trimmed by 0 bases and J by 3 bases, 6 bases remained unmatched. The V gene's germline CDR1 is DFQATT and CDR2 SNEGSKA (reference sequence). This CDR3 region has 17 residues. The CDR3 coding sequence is TGCAGTGCTAGAGATAGGACTAGCGGGACCAACTACAATGAGCAGTTCTTC. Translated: CSARDRTSGTNYNEQFF.

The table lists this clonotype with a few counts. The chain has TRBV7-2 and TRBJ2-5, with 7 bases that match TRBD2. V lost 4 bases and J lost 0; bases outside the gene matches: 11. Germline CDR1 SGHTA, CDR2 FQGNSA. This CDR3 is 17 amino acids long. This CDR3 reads CASSSPGGRIYQETQYF. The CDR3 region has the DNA TGTGCCAGCAGCTCCCCCGGCGGGAGAATCTACCAAGAGACCCAGTACTTC.

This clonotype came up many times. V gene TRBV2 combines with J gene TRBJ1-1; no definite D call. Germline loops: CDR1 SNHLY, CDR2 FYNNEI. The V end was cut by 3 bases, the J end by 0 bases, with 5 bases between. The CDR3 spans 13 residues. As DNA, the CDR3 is TGTGCCAGCAGTGATAGAGTGAACACTGAAGCTTTCTTT. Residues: CASSDRVNTEAFF.

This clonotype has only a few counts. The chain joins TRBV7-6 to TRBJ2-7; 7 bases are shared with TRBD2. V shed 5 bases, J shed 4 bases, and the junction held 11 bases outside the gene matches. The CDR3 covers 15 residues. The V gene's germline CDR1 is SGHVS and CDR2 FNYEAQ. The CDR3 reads CASSPALGLVYEQYF. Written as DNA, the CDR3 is TGTGCCAGCAGCCCCGCCCTCGGACTAGTATACGAGCAGTACTTC.

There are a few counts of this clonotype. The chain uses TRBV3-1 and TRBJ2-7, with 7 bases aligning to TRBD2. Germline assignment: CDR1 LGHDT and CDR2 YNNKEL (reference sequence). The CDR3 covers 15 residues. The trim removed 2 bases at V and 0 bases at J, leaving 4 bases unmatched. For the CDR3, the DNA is TGTGCCAGCAGCCAATCGACTAGCAGCTCCTACGAGCAGTACTTC. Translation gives CASSQSTSSSYEQYF.

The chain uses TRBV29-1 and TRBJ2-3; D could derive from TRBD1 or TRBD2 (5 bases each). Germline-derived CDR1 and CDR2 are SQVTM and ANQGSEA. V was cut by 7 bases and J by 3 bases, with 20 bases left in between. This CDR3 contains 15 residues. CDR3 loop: CSARPWGGSTDTQYF. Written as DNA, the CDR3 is TGCAGCGCCCGACCGTGGGGCGGGTCGACAGATACGCAGTATTTT.

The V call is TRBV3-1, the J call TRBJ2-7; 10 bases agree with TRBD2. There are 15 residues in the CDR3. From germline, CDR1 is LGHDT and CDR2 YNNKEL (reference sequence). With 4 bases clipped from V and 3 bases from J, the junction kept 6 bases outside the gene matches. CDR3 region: CASSPTPSGGYEQYF. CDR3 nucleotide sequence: TGTGCCAGCAGCCCAACTCCTAGCGGGGGCTACGAGCAGTACTTC.

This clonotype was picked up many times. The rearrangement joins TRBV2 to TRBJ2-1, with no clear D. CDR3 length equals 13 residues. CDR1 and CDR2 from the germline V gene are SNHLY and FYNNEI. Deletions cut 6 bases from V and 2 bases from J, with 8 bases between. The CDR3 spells CASRSRAYNEQFF. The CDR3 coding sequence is TGTGCCAGCAGAAGCAGAGCCTACAATGAGCAGTTCTTC.

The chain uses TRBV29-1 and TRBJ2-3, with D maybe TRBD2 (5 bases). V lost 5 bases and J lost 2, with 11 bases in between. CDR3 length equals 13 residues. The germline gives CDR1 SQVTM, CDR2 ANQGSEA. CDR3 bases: TGCAGCGTTCACGGGGTCCTCACAGATACGCAGTATTTT. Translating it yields CSVHGVLTDTQYF.

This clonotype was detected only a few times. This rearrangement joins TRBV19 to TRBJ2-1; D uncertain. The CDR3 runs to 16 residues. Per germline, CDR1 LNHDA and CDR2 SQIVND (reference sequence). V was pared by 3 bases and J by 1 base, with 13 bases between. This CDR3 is CASSMGTVLSYNEQFF. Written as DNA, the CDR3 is TGTGCCAGTAGTATGGGAACAGTCTTGTCCTACAATGAGCAGTTCTTC. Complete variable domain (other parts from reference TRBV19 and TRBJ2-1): DGGITQSPKYLFRKEGQNVTLSCEQNLNHDAMYWYRQDPGQGLRLIYYSQIVNDFQKGDIAEGYSVSREKKESFPLTVTSAQKNPTAFYLCASSMGTVLSYNEQFFGPGTRLTVL.

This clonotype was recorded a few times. The CDR3 nucleotides read TGTGCCAGCAGCTTAAGCCTAGCGGGAAGCGAGCAGTACTTC. This sequence encodes CASSLSLAGSEQYF. J is TRBJ2-7 and V is TRBV13, with 9 bases lining up with TRBD2. This CDR3 comprises 14 residues. With 2 bases clipped from V and 6 bases from J, the junction kept 5 bases outside the gene matches. Germline CDR1 PRHDT, CDR2 FYEKMQ (reference sequence).

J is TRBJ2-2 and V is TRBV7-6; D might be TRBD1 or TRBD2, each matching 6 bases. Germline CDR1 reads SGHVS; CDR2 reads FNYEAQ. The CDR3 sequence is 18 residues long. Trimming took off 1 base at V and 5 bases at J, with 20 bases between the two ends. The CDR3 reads CASSLEKGGLKSTGELFF. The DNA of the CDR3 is TGTGCCAGCAGCTTAGAGAAGGGGGGACTTAAGTCGACCGGGGAGCTGTTTTTT.

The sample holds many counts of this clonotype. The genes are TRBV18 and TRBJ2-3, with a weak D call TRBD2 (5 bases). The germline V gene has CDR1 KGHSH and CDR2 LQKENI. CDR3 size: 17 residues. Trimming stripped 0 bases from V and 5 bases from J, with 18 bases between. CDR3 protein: CASSPPIGTGILDTQYF. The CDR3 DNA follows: TGTGCCAGCTCACCACCGATCGGAACGGGGATTTTAGATACGCAGTATTTT.

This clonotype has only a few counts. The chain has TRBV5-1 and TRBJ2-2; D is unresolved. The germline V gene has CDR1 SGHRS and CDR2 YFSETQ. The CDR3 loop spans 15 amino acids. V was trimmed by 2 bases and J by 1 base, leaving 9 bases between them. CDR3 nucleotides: TGCGCCAGCAGCTTTCATGGACGGAACACCGGGGAGCTGTTTTTT. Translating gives CASSFHGRNTGELFF.

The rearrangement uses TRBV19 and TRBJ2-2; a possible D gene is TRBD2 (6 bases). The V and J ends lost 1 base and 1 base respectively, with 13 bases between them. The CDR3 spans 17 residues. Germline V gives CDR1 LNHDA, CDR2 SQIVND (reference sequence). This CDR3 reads CASSIGRLAKNTGELFF. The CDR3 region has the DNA TGTGCCAGTAGTATAGGAAGGCTAGCGAAGAACACCGGGGAGCTGTTTTTT.

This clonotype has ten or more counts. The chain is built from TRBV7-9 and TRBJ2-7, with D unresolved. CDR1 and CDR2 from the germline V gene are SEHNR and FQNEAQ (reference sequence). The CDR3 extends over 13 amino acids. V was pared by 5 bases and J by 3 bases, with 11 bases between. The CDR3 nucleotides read TGTGCCAGCAGCCCCCCGGGCCTCTACGAGCAGTACTTC. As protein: CASSPPGLYEQYF.

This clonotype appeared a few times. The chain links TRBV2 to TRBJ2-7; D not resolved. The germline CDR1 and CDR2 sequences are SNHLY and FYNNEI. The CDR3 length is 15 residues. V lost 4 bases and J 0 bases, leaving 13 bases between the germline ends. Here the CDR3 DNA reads TGTGCCAGCAGTGCTGGGGTAGCAGCCTCCTACGAGCAGTACTTC. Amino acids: CASSAGVAASYEQYF.

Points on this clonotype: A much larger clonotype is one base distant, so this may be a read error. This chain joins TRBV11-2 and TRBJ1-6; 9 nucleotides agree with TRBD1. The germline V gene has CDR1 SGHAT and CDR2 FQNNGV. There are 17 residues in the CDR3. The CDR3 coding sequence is TGTGTCAGCAGCTTAGATTGGACAGGGGTACATAATTCACCCCTCCACTTT. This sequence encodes CVSSLDWTGVHNSPLHF.

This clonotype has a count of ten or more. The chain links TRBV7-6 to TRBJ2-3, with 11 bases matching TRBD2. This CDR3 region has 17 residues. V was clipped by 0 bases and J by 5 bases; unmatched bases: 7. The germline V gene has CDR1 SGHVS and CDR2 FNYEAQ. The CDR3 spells CASSLARIAGGEDTQYF. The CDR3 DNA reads TGTGCCAGCAGCTTAGCGAGAATAGCGGGAGGGGAAGATACGCAGTATTTT.

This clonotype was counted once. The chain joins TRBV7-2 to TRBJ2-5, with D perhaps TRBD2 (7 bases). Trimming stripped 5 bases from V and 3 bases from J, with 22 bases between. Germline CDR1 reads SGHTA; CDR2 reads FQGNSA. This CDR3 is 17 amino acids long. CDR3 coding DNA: TGTGCCAGCAGCCAAGGGGGGGGACCCCGAGTCGAAGAGACCCAGTACTTC. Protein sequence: CASSQGGGPRVEETQYF.

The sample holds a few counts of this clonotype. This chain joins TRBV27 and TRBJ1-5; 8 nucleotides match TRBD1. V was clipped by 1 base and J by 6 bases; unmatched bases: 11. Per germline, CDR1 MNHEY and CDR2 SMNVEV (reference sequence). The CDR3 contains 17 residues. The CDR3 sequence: CASSLYTSTTGGQPQHF. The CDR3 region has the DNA TGTGCCAGCAGTTTATATACTTCGACCACAGGGGGTCAGCCCCAGCATTTT.

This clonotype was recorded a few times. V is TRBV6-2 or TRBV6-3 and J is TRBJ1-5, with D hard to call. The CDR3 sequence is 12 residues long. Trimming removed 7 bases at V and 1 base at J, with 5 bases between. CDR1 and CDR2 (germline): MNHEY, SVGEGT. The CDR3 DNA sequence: TGTGCCAGCACGAGGAGCAATCAGCCCCAGCATTTT. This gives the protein CASTRSNQPQHF.